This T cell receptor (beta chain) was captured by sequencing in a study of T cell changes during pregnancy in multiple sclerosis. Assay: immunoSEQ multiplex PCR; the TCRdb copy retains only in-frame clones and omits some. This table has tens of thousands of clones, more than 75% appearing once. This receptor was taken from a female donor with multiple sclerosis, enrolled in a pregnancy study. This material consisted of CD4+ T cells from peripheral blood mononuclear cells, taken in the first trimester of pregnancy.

The CDR3 region is CASSLRQENYGYTF. The CDR3 DNA reads TGTGCCAGCAGTCTCCGACAGGAAAACTATGGCTACACCTTC. The chain is built from TRBV28 and TRBJ1-2; a possible D gene is TRBD1 (6 bases). Trimming cost V 5 bases and J 2 bases, with 12 bases left between them. Germline assignment: CDR1 MDHEN and CDR2 SYDVKM. CDR3 length: 14 residues.